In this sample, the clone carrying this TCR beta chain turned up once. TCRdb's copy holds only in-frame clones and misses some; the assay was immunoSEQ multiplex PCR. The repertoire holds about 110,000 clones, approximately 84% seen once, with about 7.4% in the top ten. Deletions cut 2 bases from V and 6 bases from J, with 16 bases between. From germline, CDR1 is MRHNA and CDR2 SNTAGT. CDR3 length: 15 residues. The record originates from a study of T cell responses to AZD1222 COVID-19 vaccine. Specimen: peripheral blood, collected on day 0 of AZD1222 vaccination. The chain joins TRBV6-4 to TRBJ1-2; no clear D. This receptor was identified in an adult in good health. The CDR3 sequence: CASSDPVLAPHGYTF. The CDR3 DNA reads TGTGCCAGCAGTGACCCAGTTTTGGCGCCCCATGGCTACACCTTC.